These 5 T cell receptor beta chains originate from one sample sequenced in a study of sequential checkpoint blockade in melanoma. Assay used: immunoSEQ multiplex PCR; TCRdb lists only in-frame clones, some missing. The table shows some 11,000 clones, with approximately 70% occurring only once. Treatment of the sample: randomized to nivolumab then ipilimumab (arm A) or the reverse (arm B). Sequencing was performed on CD8+ T cells sorted from blood (inferred from file names), taken from a patient given nivolumab and ipilimumab in sequence. The receptor set was obtained from a human donor with melanoma.

The V and J genes are TRBV4-3 and TRBJ2-5, with 13 bases identical to TRBD2. The J call may be in error: the DNA end matches TRBJ2-7 better. The germline gives CDR1 LGHNA, CDR2 YSLEER. The CDR3 consists of 16 residues. The CDR3 loop is CASSQDSGLAGNEQYF. CDR3 bases: TGCGCCAGCAGCCAAGACTCGGGACTAGCGGGGAACGAGCAGTACTTC.

This clone is judged large (0.1 to 1%). This specimen includes other DNA sequences encoding the same CDR3. V and J are TRBV7-8 and TRBJ2-5; tentative D call: TRBD1 (6 bases). V was trimmed by 5 bases and J by 2 bases, leaving 9 bases between them. The CDR3 covers 13 residues. Per germline, CDR1 SGHVS and CDR2 FQNEAQ. CDR3 sequence (DNA): TGTGCCAGCAGCCAGGACAGACAAGAGACCCAGTACTTC. It codes for CASSQDRQETQYF.

This chain connects TRBV4-3 to TRBJ2-1; tentative D call: TRBD2 (5 bases). Germline loops: CDR1 LGHNA, CDR2 YSLEER. The CDR3 is 15 residues long. Between the trimmed V and J ends, which lost 4 bases and 8 bases, there was a span of 18 bases. The CDR3 loop is CASSPNTRRLDEQFF. Written as DNA, the CDR3 is TGCGCCAGCAGCCCCAATACTAGGCGGTTGGATGAGCAGTTCTTC.

This chain joins TRBV28 and TRBJ2-7, with 10 bases matching TRBD2. CDR3 length: 16 residues. The germline V gene has CDR1 MDHEN and CDR2 SYDVKM. V shed 4 bases, J shed 4 bases, and the junction held 10 bases outside the gene matches. CDR3 amino acids: CASSSSTSGILYEQYF. The CDR3 DNA follows: TGTGCCAGCAGTTCCTCCACTAGCGGGATACTATACGAGCAGTACTTC.

This clone has a handful of counts. The chain carries TRBV5-1 and TRBJ1-2, with 7 bases identical to TRBD1. This CDR3 has 14 amino acids. V shed 4 bases and J 8 bases; nucleotides not matched to a gene: 11. From germline, CDR1 is SGHRS and CDR2 YFSETQ. CDR3 residues: CASSLREGAGGYTF. The DNA of the CDR3 is TGCGCCAGCAGCCTTCGGGAGGGGGCGGGCGGCTACACCTTC.